These 13 T cell receptor beta chains share one sample of origin, sequenced in a study of T cell repertoires in cytomegalovirus infection. TCRdb re-called the reads through MiXCR, storing one row per CDR3 protein. The sample carries around 130,000 distinct CDR3 sequences, about 10% recorded once. Sequencing was done on a sample of PBMCs. The receptors shown here come from a human donor in good health (CMV status not recorded). Some clones in this sample may be carry-over from other donors' samples.

This clonotype appeared many times. The chain couples TRBV6-6 to TRBJ1-5, with D possibly being TRBD1 (5 bases). Trimming took 6 bases from V and 2 from J, leaving 14 bases between them. From germline, CDR1 is MNHNY and CDR2 SVGAGI (reference sequence). There are 15 residues in the CDR3. CDR3 sequence: CASRGGVLGNQPQHF. The DNA of the CDR3 is TGTGCCAGCAGGGGGGGGGTGCTAGGCAATCAGCCCCAGCATTTT.

CDR3 region: CSVEAPARETQYF. CDR3 DNA sequence: TGCAGCGTTGAAGCGCCAGCCCGGGAGACCCAGTACTTC. V gene TRBV29-1 combines with J gene TRBJ2-5; D uncertain. V lost 1 base and J lost 5, with 11 bases in between. This CDR3 is built from 13 residues. Looked up from germline, CDR1 is SQVTM and CDR2 is ANQGSEA. Full variable domain (rest looked up from reference TRBV29-1 and TRBJ2-5): SAVISQKPSRDICQRGTSLTIQCQVDSQVTMMFWYRQQPGQSLTLIATANQGSEATYESGFVIDKFPISRPNLTFSTLTVSNMSPEDSSIYLCSVEAPARETQYFGPGTRLLVL.

The count of this clonotype is one. The CDR3 does not end in the conserved phenylalanine or tryptophan, so this is likely a read error. The chain recombines TRBV24-1 with TRBJ2-1; D is unclear. Germline V gives CDR1 KGHDR, CDR2 SFDVKD. Trimming took 4 bases from V and 7 from J, leaving 10 bases between them. The CDR3 runs 13 residues. The CDR3 protein is CATSEGSYNEQFS. The CDR3 nucleotides are TGTGCCACCAGTGAAGGCAGTTATAATGAGCAGTTCTCC.

Regarding this clonotype: One end of the junction is discordant with germline, which a read error may explain. V and J are TRBV28 and TRBJ2-4; no reliable D call. Germline V lookup: CDR1 MDHEN, CDR2 SYDVKM. There are 14 residues in the CDR3. Written as DNA, the CDR3 is TGTGCCAGCGGTTTAGTCATAGCCAAAAACATTCAGTACTTC. This sequence encodes CASGLVIAKNIQYF.

This clonotype was detected many times. The J gene is TRBJ1-5, the V gene TRBV2, with TRBD1 matching 7 bases. Looked up from germline, CDR1 is SNHLY and CDR2 is FYNNEI. The J segment lost 2 bases and the V segment lost 8 bases, leaving 6 bases of the junction unmatched. This CDR3 has 14 amino acids. The CDR3 is CASQGGVGNQPQHF. CDR3 bases: TGTGCCAGCCAGGGGGGTGTCGGCAATCAGCCCCAGCATTTT.

This clonotype was found many times. This chain uses TRBV20-1 with TRBJ2-6; D gene unclear. Germline assignment: CDR1 DFQATT and CDR2 SNEGSKA (reference sequence). The CDR3 runs 17 residues. V gave up 1 base and J gave up 0 bases, with 13 bases separating them. The CDR3, as DNA: TGCAGTGCTAGAGGGCCGCCCCGGGTCTCTGGGGCCAACGTCCTGACTTTC. It yields the protein CSARGPPRVSGANVLTF.

On this clonotype: Since a much larger clone is just one base distant, this may be a read error. This rearrangement joins TRBV28 to TRBJ1-2; D is uncertain. The ends were cut back, 8 bases at V and 4 bases at J, with 17 bases in the middle. CDR3 size: 14 residues. Germline CDR1 and CDR2: MDHEN and SYDVKM. CDR3 in amino acids: CASQSGTKGYGYTF. DNA for the CDR3: TGTGCCAGCCAGTCAGGTACCAAGGGCTATGGCTACACCTTC.

This clonotype was seen ten or more times. Here the CDR3 reads CASSYWGQTNTGELFF. DNA of the CDR3: TGTGCCAGCAGTTACTGGGGACAGACGAACACCGGGGAGCTGTTTTTT. J is TRBJ2-2 and V is TRBV6-6; 7 bases map to TRBD1. CDR3 length: 16 residues. Trimming removed 1 base from V and 0 bases from J; junction bases left unmatched: 2. CDR1 is MNHNY, CDR2 SVGAGI, per germline (reference sequence).

This clonotype was observed a few times. The chain uses TRBV5-4 and TRBJ1-2, with 7 bases fitting TRBD1. From germline, CDR1 is SGHNT and CDR2 YYREEE (reference sequence). V gave up 0 bases and J gave up 4 bases; unmatched junction bases: 0. CDR3 length equals 13 residues. The CDR3 DNA reads TGTGCCAGCAGCTTGGACAGGGGCTATGGCTACACCTTC. Translating gives CASSLDRGYGYTF.

This clonotype showed up many times. The chain is built from TRBV28 and TRBJ2-3; D unresolved. The CDR3 contains 15 residues. The V end was cut by 3 bases, the J end by 6 bases, with 16 bases between. The germline CDR1 and CDR2 sequences are MDHEN and SYDVKM. The CDR3 bases are TGTGCCAGCAGTTTGGTCCCCCCTTCAAGGGATACGCAGTATTTT. Its protein product is CASSLVPPSRDTQYF.

This clonotype was counted many times. The chain joins TRBV28 to TRBJ2-7, with 7 bases identical to TRBD1. After removal of 7 bases from V and 5 bases from J, the junction contained 14 bases not matched to a gene. Germline V gene sequence: CDR1 MDHEN, CDR2 SYDVKM. This CDR3 contains 15 residues. The CDR3 DNA sequence: TGTGCCAGCACCCCGCGGACAGGTTGGGTGAACGAGCAGTACTTC. Encoded protein: CASTPRTGWVNEQYF.

Only a few counts were recorded for this clonotype. This chain connects TRBV28 to TRBJ1-4, with D hard to call. V was clipped by 5 bases and J by 8 bases, with 15 bases between them. CDR3 length: 14 residues. CDR1 is MDHEN, CDR2 SYDVKM, per germline. The CDR3 nucleotides are TGTGCCAGCAGTCAACTACGGGGAGGAGAAAAACTGTTTTTT. Its translation is CASSQLRGGEKLFF.

This clonotype was detected many times. The chain carries TRBV7-9 and TRBJ1-2; D not resolved. With 1 base removed from V and 3 bases from J, the gap between germline ends came to 6 bases. CDR3 length equals 13 residues. Germline V gives CDR1 SEHNR, CDR2 FQNEAQ (reference sequence). As DNA, the CDR3 is TGTGCCAGCAGCTTAGTGACTCACTATGGCTACACCTTC. Its protein product is CASSLVTHYGYTF.